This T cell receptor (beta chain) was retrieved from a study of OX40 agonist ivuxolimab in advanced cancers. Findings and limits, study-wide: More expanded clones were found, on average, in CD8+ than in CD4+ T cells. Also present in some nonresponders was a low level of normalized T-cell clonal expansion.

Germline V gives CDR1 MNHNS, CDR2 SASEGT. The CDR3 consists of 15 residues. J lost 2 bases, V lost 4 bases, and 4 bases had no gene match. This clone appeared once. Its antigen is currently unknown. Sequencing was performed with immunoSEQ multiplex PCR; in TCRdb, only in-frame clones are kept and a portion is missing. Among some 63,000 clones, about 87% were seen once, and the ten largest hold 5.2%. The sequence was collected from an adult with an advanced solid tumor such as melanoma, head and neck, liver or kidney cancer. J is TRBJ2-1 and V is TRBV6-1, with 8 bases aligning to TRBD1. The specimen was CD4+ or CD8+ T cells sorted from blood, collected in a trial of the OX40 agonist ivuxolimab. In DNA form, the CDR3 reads TGTGCCAGCAGTGGGGCAGGGGGCACCTACAATGAGCAGTTCTTC. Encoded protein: CASSGAGGTYNEQFF.